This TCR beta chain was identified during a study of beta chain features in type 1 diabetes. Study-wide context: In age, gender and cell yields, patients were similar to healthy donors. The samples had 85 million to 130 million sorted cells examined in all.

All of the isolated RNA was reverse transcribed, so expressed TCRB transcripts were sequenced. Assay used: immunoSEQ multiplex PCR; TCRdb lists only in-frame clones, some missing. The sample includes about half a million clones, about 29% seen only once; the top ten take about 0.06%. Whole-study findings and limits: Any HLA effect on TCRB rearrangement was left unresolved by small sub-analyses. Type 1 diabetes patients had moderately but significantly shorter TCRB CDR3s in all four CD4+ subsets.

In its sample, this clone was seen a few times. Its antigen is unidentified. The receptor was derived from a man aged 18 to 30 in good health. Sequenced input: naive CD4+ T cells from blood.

The CDR3 loop is CASSGTSPGANVLTF. The DNA for the CDR3 is TGTGCCAGTTCCGGGACTAGCCCTGGGGCCAACGTCCTGACTTTC. V gene TRBV6-1 combines with J gene TRBJ2-6; TRBD2 agrees at 9 bases. The CDR3 totals 15 residues. J gave up 2 bases and V 9 bases, and 5 bases lay outside the gene matches. Per germline, CDR1 MNHNS and CDR2 SASEGT.